Listed below are T cell receptor beta chains from one sample, sequenced in a study of cytomegalovirus exposure and HLA in healthy donors. Sequencing used immunoSEQ multiplex PCR; TCRdb keeps in-frame clones, though not all of them. Of about 160,000 clones listed, roughly 84% are singletons. Sequencing was performed on PBMCs. The receptor source for this set is a man younger than 35 in good health and CMV-seropositive. CDR3s leave out the opening cysteine and the closing phenylalanine or tryptophan. D genes are given only for firm matches. Clone size is stated in some rows and not others, as once, few, many or a class when expanded.

clone size: -
CDR3 length: 10
J gene: TRBJ1-1
D gene: -
V gene: TRBV7-9
CDR3 protein: ASSLDLGEGF

clone size: -
CDR3 length: 13
J gene: TRBJ2-7
D gene: -
V gene: TRBV7-9
CDR3 protein: ASSLAWGVLDEQY

clone size: -
CDR3 length: 14
J gene: TRBJ2-1
D gene: TRBD2
V gene: TRBV6-4
CDR3 protein: ASSDSAGGPYNEQF

clone size: -
CDR3 length: 14
J gene: TRBJ2-3
D gene: TRBD1
V gene: TRBV5-1
CDR3 protein: ASSAALGQSTDTQY

clone size: -
CDR3 length: 15
J gene: TRBJ2-7
D gene: TRBD1
V gene: TRBV18
CDR3 protein: ASSRATGTGDSYEQY

clone size: -
CDR3 length: 12
J gene: TRBJ2-3
D gene: -
V gene: TRBV9
CDR3 protein: ASSVTDSATTQY

clone size: once
CDR3 length: 15
J gene: TRBJ2-6
D gene: TRBD1
V gene: TRBV7-2
CDR3 protein: ASSQRTGSSGANGLT

clone size: -
CDR3 length: 11
J gene: TRBJ1-1
D gene: TRBD1
V gene: TRBV11-2
CDR3 protein: ASSFRDSPQAF

clone size: -
CDR3 length: 14
J gene: TRBJ2-2
D gene: TRBD1
V gene: TRBV7-2
CDR3 protein: ASSSRQGGSTGELF

clone size: -
CDR3 length: 14
J gene: TRBJ1-1
D gene: -
V gene: TRBV19
CDR3 protein: ASSDGRVQKNTEAF

clone size: -
CDR3 length: 12
J gene: TRBJ2-2
D gene: TRBD1
V gene: TRBV19
CDR3 protein: ASLDRGETGELF

clone size: -
CDR3 length: 11
J gene: TRBJ1-1
D gene: -
V gene: TRBV6-5
CDR3 protein: ASATGLNTEAF

clone size: -
CDR3 length: 12
J gene: TRBJ1-4
D gene: TRBD1
V gene: TRBV2
CDR3 protein: ASTQDRNNEKLF

clone size: -
CDR3 length: 12
J gene: TRBJ2-3
D gene: -
V gene: TRBV6-1
CDR3 protein: ASSEPTGTDTQY

clone size: -
CDR3 length: 11
J gene: TRBJ2-3
D gene: -
V gene: TRBV5-4
CDR3 protein: ASSSSGVNTQY

clone size: -
CDR3 length: 11
J gene: TRBJ2-3
D gene: -
V gene: TRBV4-1
CDR3 protein: ASSQPSSDTQY

clone size: once
CDR3 length: 10
J gene: TRBJ2-7
D gene: -
V gene: TRBV2
CDR3 protein: ASSRLVAEQY

clone size: few
CDR3 length: 14
J gene: TRBJ2-7
D gene: TRBD1
V gene: TRBV7-8
CDR3 protein: ASSPPTGPGSYEQY

clone size: -
CDR3 length: 14
J gene: TRBJ2-5
D gene: TRBD2
V gene: TRBV7-6
CDR3 protein: ASSLGGGGLQETQY

clone size: -
CDR3 length: 17
J gene: TRBJ1-5
D gene: TRBD1
V gene: TRBV27
CDR3 protein: ASSSLTRTGDWGNQPQH

clone size: -
CDR3 length: 11
J gene: TRBJ2-1
D gene: -
V gene: TRBV27
CDR3 protein: ASSFVRADEQF

clone size: -
CDR3 length: 13
J gene: TRBJ2-4
D gene: -
V gene: TRBV6-5
CDR3 protein: ASSSPRGVENSQY

clone size: -
CDR3 length: 11
J gene: TRBJ1-2
D gene: -
V gene: TRBV7-2
CDR3 protein: ASSLSGGYGYT

clone size: once
CDR3 length: 15
J gene: TRBJ2-5
D gene: TRBD2
V gene: TRBV5-1
CDR3 protein: ASSLAGCGGLQETQY

clone size: -
CDR3 length: 11
J gene: TRBJ2-7
D gene: -
V gene: TRBV29-1
CDR3 protein: SVLDKDSYEQY

clone size: -
CDR3 length: 12
J gene: TRBJ1-1
D gene: -
V gene: TRBV9
CDR3 protein: ASSNRDMNTEAF

clone size: once
CDR3 length: 15
J gene: TRBJ2-5
D gene: TRBD2
V gene: TRBV4-3
CDR3 protein: ASSQDTAGGTQETQY

clone size: once
CDR3 length: 11
J gene: -
D gene: -
V gene: TRBV25-1
CDR3 protein: ASSEFSRHEQY

clone size: -
CDR3 length: 14
J gene: TRBJ1-6
D gene: -
V gene: TRBV2
CDR3 protein: ASRGGKGSYNSPLH

clone size: -
CDR3 length: 13
J gene: TRBJ2-3
D gene: TRBD2
V gene: TRBV10-3
CDR3 protein: AIRKGLAGTDTQY

clone size: -
CDR3 length: 12
J gene: TRBJ1-1
D gene: -
V gene: TRBV4-2
CDR3 protein: ASSQGGLGTEAF

clone size: -
CDR3 length: 11
J gene: TRBJ1-2
D gene: -
V gene: TRBV13
CDR3 protein: ASSSGPRGGYT

clone size: -
CDR3 length: 11
J gene: TRBJ1-1
D gene: -
V gene: TRBV10-3
CDR3 protein: AISEGRNTEAF

clone size: -
CDR3 length: 13
J gene: TRBJ2-5
D gene: TRBD1
V gene: TRBV6-1
CDR3 protein: ASRRGGQGEETQY

clone size: -
CDR3 length: 14
J gene: TRBJ2-3
D gene: TRBD2
V gene: TRBV5-1
CDR3 protein: ASSLALAGAADTQY

clone size: few
CDR3 length: 13
J gene: TRBJ1-6
D gene: -
V gene: TRBV19
CDR3 protein: ASSSGSYRNSPLH

clone size: -
CDR3 length: 13
J gene: TRBJ2-5
D gene: TRBD1
V gene: TRBV7-9
CDR3 protein: ASSGSGTAEETQY

clone size: -
CDR3 length: 13
J gene: TRBJ1-1
D gene: -
V gene: TRBV7-6
CDR3 protein: ASSLGQHGVTEAF

clone size: -
CDR3 length: 13
J gene: TRBJ2-3
D gene: TRBD2
V gene: TRBV30
CDR3 protein: AWSSLAGATDTQY

clone size: -
CDR3 length: 11
J gene: TRBJ2-5
D gene: -
V gene: TRBV9
CDR3 protein: ASSQRIEETQY

clone size: once
CDR3 length: 13
J gene: TRBJ2-5
D gene: -
V gene: TRBV7-6
CDR3 protein: ASTPQPGLQETQY

clone size: few
CDR3 length: 10
J gene: TRBJ1-1
D gene: -
V gene: TRBV14
CDR3 protein: ASSQRNTEAF

clone size: -
CDR3 length: 12
J gene: TRBJ1-5
D gene: TRBD1
V gene: TRBV6-1
CDR3 protein: ASSKDRGYQPQH

clone size: -
CDR3 length: 12
J gene: TRBJ1-2
D gene: TRBD1
V gene: TRBV9
CDR3 protein: ASSVAPGGYGYT

clone size: -
CDR3 length: 13
J gene: TRBJ2-1
D gene: -
V gene: TRBV11-2
CDR3 protein: ASSLFEAKPNEQF

clone size: -
CDR3 length: 17
J gene: TRBJ1-2
D gene: TRBD1
V gene: TRBV7-2
CDR3 protein: ASSPPSPSQGAGPYGYT

clone size: -
CDR3 length: 11
J gene: TRBJ1-2
D gene: -
V gene: TRBV6-6
CDR3 protein: ATSTHRDSGYT

clone size: -
CDR3 length: 11
J gene: TRBJ2-2
D gene: -
V gene: TRBV11-2
CDR3 protein: ASSLDPGGELF

clone size: -
CDR3 length: 11
J gene: TRBJ2-3
D gene: -
V gene: TRBV27
CDR3 protein: ASSLGVTDTQY

clone size: -
CDR3 length: 11
J gene: TRBJ1-2
D gene: -
V gene: TRBV4-3
CDR3 protein: ASSPSGQRGYT

clone size: -
CDR3 length: 13
J gene: TRBJ2-2
D gene: TRBD2
V gene: TRBV6-1
CDR3 protein: ASRERGGRTGELF

clone size: once
CDR3 length: 10
J gene: TRBJ1-1
D gene: -
V gene: TRBV30
CDR3 protein: AWSQVNTEAF

clone size: -
CDR3 length: 13
J gene: TRBJ2-5
D gene: TRBD2
V gene: TRBV9
CDR3 protein: ASSSSGGAGETQY

clone size: once
CDR3 length: 12
J gene: TRBJ2-2
D gene: -
V gene: TRBV14
CDR3 protein: ASSRDSGTGELF

clone size: -
CDR3 length: 13
J gene: TRBJ1-4
D gene: TRBD1
V gene: TRBV18
CDR3 protein: ASSRETGEMEKLF